A single sample gave rise to the 8 T cell receptor beta chains below, sequenced in a study of shared clonotypes between healthy human individuals. TCRdb's copy holds only in-frame clones and misses some; the assay was immunoSEQ multiplex PCR. The table records millions of clones, 85% to 95% of them present only once. The specimen sequenced was naive CD4+ T cells from PBMCs. Subset specified: CD45RA+ positively selected. All receptors derive from a man younger than 30 in good health. Some clones in this sample may be carry-over from other donors' samples.

The CDR3 DNA reads as TGTGCCAGCAGTTACGGTTTCGGCGGGAGGGCGGTTGAGCAGTTCTTC. Encoded protein: CASSYGFGGRAVEQFF. The V gene is TRBV6-5, the J gene TRBJ2-1; 9 bases agree with TRBD2. The length of the CDR3 is 16 residues. CDR1 MNHEY and CDR2 SVGAGI come from the germline V gene. J lost 9 bases, V lost 2 bases, and 11 bases had no gene match.

This clone was found once. The rearrangement links TRBV15 to TRBJ2-2, with 9 bases identical to TRBD2. The CDR3 loop spans 17 amino acids. Germline lookup yields CDR1 LNHNV and CDR2 YYDKDF (reference sequence). The ends lost 3 bases at V and 0 bases at J; junction bases unmatched: 5. CDR3 protein: CATSRRLAATNTGELFF. For the CDR3, the DNA is TGTGCCACCAGCAGGCGACTAGCGGCAACGAACACCGGGGAGCTGTTTTTT.

The chain links TRBV28 to TRBJ2-2; no reliable D call. The CDR3 covers 12 residues. Trimming removed 8 bases at V and 8 bases at J, with 12 bases between. Germline V CDR1 and CDR2: MDHEN, SYDVKM. CDR3 nucleotides: TGTGCCAGCGGGCCACCGATTGGGGAGCTGTTTTTT. Its protein is CASGPPIGELFF.

The V gene is TRBV6-5, the J gene TRBJ1-5, with TRBD1 identical over 8 bases. The length of the CDR3 is 12 residues. V gave up 10 bases and J gave up 6 bases; unmatched junction bases: 5. Germline V gene data show CDR1 as MNHEY and CDR2 as SVGAGI. CDR3 loop: CAMLQGGQPQHF. In nucleotides, the CDR3 is TGTGCCATGTTACAGGGGGGTCAGCCCCAGCATTTT.

The genes are TRBV28 and TRBJ1-1; no reliable D call. Germline V gene lookup returns CDR1 MDHEN and CDR2 SYDVKM. The CDR3 extends over 13 amino acids. V lost 6 bases and J 8 bases, leaving 16 bases between the germline ends. The CDR3 region is CASRPPAPVEAFF. DNA for the CDR3: TGTGCCAGCAGGCCCCCCGCGCCGGTCGAAGCTTTCTTT.

The sample holds one count of this clone. The V gene is TRBV7-9, the J gene TRBJ2-3; either TRBD1 or TRBD2 may fit D (5 bases each). Germline lookup yields CDR1 SEHNR and CDR2 FQNEAQ (reference sequence). Trimming cost V 1 base and J 2 bases, with 13 bases left between them. The CDR3 is made up of 16 amino acids. The CDR3 loop reads CASSLDRDRHTDTQYF. CDR3 bases: TGTGCCAGCAGCTTAGACCGGGACCGACACACAGATACGCAGTATTTT.

The V call is TRBV27, the J call TRBJ1-2, with TRBD1 matching 9 bases. The junction had 7 bases not matched to a gene; V was cut back by 7 bases and J by 7 bases. The CDR3 has 13 residues. Germline V CDR1 and CDR2: MNHEY, SMNVEV (reference sequence). The CDR3 loop is CASKVEQGAGYTF. Here the CDR3 DNA reads TGTGCCAGCAAGGTCGAACAGGGGGCTGGCTACACCTTC.

The chain employs TRBV4-1 and TRBJ1-2, with a weak D call TRBD1 (6 bases). Looked up from germline, CDR1 is MGHRA and CDR2 is YSYEKL. Trimming removed 4 bases at V and 7 bases at J, with 19 bases between. The CDR3 runs 15 residues. The CDR3 here is CASSPGLAGVFGYTF. CDR3 sequence (DNA): TGCGCCAGCAGCCCAGGGCTCGCAGGGGTTTTTGGCTACACCTTC.